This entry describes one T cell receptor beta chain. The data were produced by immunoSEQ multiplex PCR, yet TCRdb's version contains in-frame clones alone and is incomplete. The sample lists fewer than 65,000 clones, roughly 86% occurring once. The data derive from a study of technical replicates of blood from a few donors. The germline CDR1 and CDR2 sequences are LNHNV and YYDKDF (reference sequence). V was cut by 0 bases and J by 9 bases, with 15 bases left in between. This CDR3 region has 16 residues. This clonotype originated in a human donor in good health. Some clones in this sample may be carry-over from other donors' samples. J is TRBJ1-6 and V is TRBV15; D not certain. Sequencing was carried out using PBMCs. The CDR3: CATSRDLVKTGSPLHF. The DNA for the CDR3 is TGTGCCACCAGCAGAGATCTAGTCAAGACGGGTTCACCCCTCCACTTT.